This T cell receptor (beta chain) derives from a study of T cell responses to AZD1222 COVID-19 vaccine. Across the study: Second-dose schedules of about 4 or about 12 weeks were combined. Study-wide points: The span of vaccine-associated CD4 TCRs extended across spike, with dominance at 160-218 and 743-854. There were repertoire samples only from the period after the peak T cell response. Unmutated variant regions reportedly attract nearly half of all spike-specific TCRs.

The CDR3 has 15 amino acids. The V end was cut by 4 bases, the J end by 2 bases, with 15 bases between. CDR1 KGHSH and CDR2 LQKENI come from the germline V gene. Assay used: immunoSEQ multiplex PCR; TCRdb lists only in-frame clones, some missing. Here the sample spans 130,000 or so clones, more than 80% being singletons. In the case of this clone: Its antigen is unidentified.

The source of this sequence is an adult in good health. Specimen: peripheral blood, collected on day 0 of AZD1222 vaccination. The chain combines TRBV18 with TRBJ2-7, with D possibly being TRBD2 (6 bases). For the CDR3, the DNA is TGTGCCAGCTCACTGGATGCGGGATCTCCCTACGAGCAGTACTTC. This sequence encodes CASSLDAGSPYEQYF.